This section outlines one T cell receptor (beta chain) sequence together with its context. Profiling relied on immunoSEQ multiplex PCR, and the TCRdb table lists in-frame clones only, not all of them. The data show approximately 230,000 clones, 79% seen once. This sample stems from a study of blood T cell repertoires in COVID-19. CDR1 and CDR2 (germline): SGHTA, FQGNSA. V was trimmed by 9 bases and J by 6 bases, leaving 9 bases between them. CDR3 length: 12 residues. This receptor was obtained from a woman aged 40 to 50 with active or convalescent COVID-19. Source material: peripheral blood. The gene calls are TRBV7-2 and TRBJ1-6; D perhaps matches TRBD1 (5 bases). The CDR3 DNA reads TGTGCCAGAGGAGGGGTTAATTCACCCCTCCACTTT. This gives the protein CARGGVNSPLHF.